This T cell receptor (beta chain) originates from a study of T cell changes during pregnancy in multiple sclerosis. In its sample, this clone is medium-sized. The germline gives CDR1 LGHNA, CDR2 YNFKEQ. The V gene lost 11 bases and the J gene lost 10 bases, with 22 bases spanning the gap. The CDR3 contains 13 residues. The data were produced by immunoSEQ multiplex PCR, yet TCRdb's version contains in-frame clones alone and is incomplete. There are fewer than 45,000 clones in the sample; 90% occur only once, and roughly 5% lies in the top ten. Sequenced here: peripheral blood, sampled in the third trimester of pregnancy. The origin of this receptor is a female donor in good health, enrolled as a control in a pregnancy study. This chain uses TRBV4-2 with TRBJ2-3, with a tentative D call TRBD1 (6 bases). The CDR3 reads CAEHPRGRFAQYF. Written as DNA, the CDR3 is TGTGCCGAACACCCCAGGGGAAGGTTCGCGCAGTATTTT.